The rows below give T cell receptor beta chains drawn from one sample of a study of T cells after yellow fever vaccination. TCRdb reprocessed the 5' RACE reads via MiXCR and lists one record per CDR3 protein. The sample records around 310,000 distinct CDR3 sequences, approximately 3.9% being singletons. The sequenced sample was PBMCs, obtained 5 days after the yellow fever booster vaccination. Receptor source: a man in his late teens or twenties who received the YFV17D yellow fever vaccine. Both conserved end residues are part of each CDR3. The order of the fields is V gene, clone size, J gene, D gene, CDR3 DNA, CDR3 protein. A D gene is named only where the DNA matches it firmly. Not all rows give a size; the values are once, few, many and, for expanded clones, a class.

TRBV7-2	.	TRBJ1-2	TRBD1	TGTGCCAGCAGCCGGACAGGGGGAGAGAGTAACTATGGCTACACCTTC	CASSRTGGESNYGYTF
TRBV5-1	few	TRBJ2-3	TRBD2	TGCGCCAGCAGCTTAGGCCAGGCGGGGGGCTATGATACGCAGTATTTT	CASSLGQAGGYDTQYF
TRBV7-9	many	TRBJ2-1	TRBD2	TGTGCCAGCAGCCTAACCGGGACTAGTTTCGATGAGCAGTTCTTC	CASSLTGTSFDEQFF
TRBV7-9	many	TRBJ2-3	.	TGTGCCAGCAGGCCTCCCCCCAGCACAGATACGCAGTATTTT	CASRPPPSTDTQYF
TRBV7-9	many	TRBJ2-3	TRBD2	TGTGCCAGCAGCCTAGGTGCGGGGGGCACAGATACGCAGTATTTT	CASSLGAGGTDTQYF
TRBV7-3	few	TRBJ1-2	.	TGTGCCAGCAGCTTAACCGCCGTGGCGGGGTCGGGCTACACCTTC	CASSLTAVAGSGYTF
TRBV5-4	.	TRBJ2-3	.	TGTGCCAGCAGCGTGAGATCAGGTGGTGGAGCGCAGTATTTT	CASSVRSGGGAQYF
TRBV11-3	.	TRBJ2-1	TRBD2	TGTGCCAGCAGCTCCTCTAGCGGGGGGGCCCTAAATGAGCAGTTCTTC	CASSSSSGGALNEQFF
TRBV7-2	few	TRBJ2-5	TRBD2	TGTGCCAGCAGCCCCCAGGCAGCGGGGGAAGAGACCCAGTACTTC	CASSPQAAGEETQYF
TRBV6-5	many	TRBJ1-2	TRBD1	TGTGCCAGCAGTTACTCGATTGGGTCACAGGGGAGTTATGGCTACACCTTC	CASSYSIGSQGSYGYTF
TRBV7-8	many	TRBJ2-6	.	TGTGCCAGCAGCTTAACCTCTGGGGCCAACGTCCTGACTTTC	CASSLTSGANVLTF
TRBV6-1	.	TRBJ1-2	TRBD1	TGTGCCAGCAGTGCCGCTGACAGGGGCGCTGGCTACACCTTC	CASSAADRGAGYTF
TRBV5-1	few	TRBJ2-3	TRBD2	TGCGCCAGCAGTCTAGCGGGGGGGCAGGGAGATACGCAGTATTTT	CASSLAGGQGDTQYF
TRBV4-1	many	TRBJ1-4	TRBD1	TGCGCCAGCAGCCATGGCCCGGGACAGGGGGCAGAAAAACTGTTTTTT	CASSHGPGQGAEKLFF